This T cell receptor (beta chain) was obtained from a study of T cells expressing NK-cell markers. Study results and caveats: Questions lingered over whether expanded NKG2C+ T cell clones were HCMV-specific. Topping the CD3+CD56-NKG2C+ fraction as well were these clonotypes, in a few donors.

Of note for this clonotype: No antigen is known for it.

For TCR beta, cDNA was produced by 5'RACE template switching with UMIs. TCRdb re-called the 5' RACE reads; every CDR3 protein appears as one record, without DNA. The sample's table shows 700 or so distinct CDR3 sequences. The CDR3 spans 16 residues. Germline V CDR1 and CDR2: ENHRY, SYGVKD. This sequence was found in a man aged 18-69 years in good health. The material sequenced was blood T cells: a sorted CD56 or NKG2C T cell subset, CD4+ or CD8+ T cells, or bulk PBMC T cells (not recorded which). The chain combines TRBV10-3 with TRBJ2-2; TCRdb returns TRBD1, unconfirmable since there is no DNA. The CDR3 is CATHEPRQGDTGELFF.